The 8 T cell receptor beta chains given below trace back to one sample, sequenced in a study of spatial heterogeneity in lung cancer. As for time point: sample taken at primary tumor resection. Without sorting, whole RNA was sequenced from tumor, nontumor lung or frozen PBMC. Via MiXCR, TCRdb re-called the 5' RACE reads, giving one row per CDR3 protein. The data show fewer than 55,000 distinct CDR3 sequences, 7.6% seen once. Sequences were derived from PBMCs, sampled at surgery. Receptors originate from a female donor with early-stage non-small cell lung cancer.

In this sample, this clonotype turned up a few times. The V and J genes are TRBV6-6 and TRBJ1-1, with 7 positions matching TRBD1. CDR1 is MNHNY and CDR2 is SVGAGI in the germline V gene (reference sequence). The CDR3 has 13 residues. V was clipped by 6 bases and J by 12 bases; unmatched bases: 13. The CDR3 reads CASSPEGATPTFF. CDR3 coding DNA: TGTGCCAGCAGCCCAGAGGGGGCCACGCCGACTTTCTTT.

This chain uses TRBV4-2 with TRBJ2-7; 7 bases map to TRBD1. This CDR3 comprises 14 residues. The J segment lost 3 bases and the V segment lost 0 bases, leaving 2 bases of the junction unmatched. Germline V gene lookup returns CDR1 LGHNA and CDR2 YNFKEQ. The chain's CDR3 is CASSQDAGGYEQYF. The CDR3 nucleotides are TGTGCCAGCAGCCAAGACGCAGGGGGCTACGAGCAGTACTTC.

V usage is TRBV12-3 or TRBV12-4 and J usage is TRBJ2-5; 12 bases are shared with TRBD2. The CDR3 has 17 residues. V lost 6 bases and J lost 1; bases outside the gene matches: 9. The CDR3 here is CASSSTSSGGGQETQYF. The CDR3 coding sequence is TGTGCCAGCAGCTCGACCTCTAGCGGGGGGGGCCAAGAGACCCAGTACTTC.

J is TRBJ2-1 and V is TRBV10-2, with D perhaps TRBD1 or TRBD2 (5 bases each). The V end lost 4 bases, the J end lost 7 bases, and 14 bases lay between the germline ends. Germline loops: CDR1 WSHSY, CDR2 SAAADI. The CDR3 is 14 amino acids. DNA for the CDR3: TGCGCCAGCAGTGTGGGACCACCCCCGAATGAGCAGTTCTTC. It codes for CASSVGPPPNEQFF.

The CDR3 region is CSVDRGGIGELFF. In DNA form, the CDR3 reads TGCAGCGTTGACCGGGGGGGGATCGGGGAGCTGTTTTTT. The chain couples TRBV29-1 to TRBJ2-2; TRBD2 aligns across 8 bases. CDR1 SQVTM and CDR2 ANQGSEA come from the germline V gene. The V and J ends lost 3 bases and 7 bases, in that order; junction bases with no gene match: 4. CDR3 length: 13 residues.

This clonotype was counted a few times. V and J are TRBV18 and TRBJ1-2; D unclear. Trimming removed 0 bases at V and 4 bases at J, with 9 bases between. Germline loops: CDR1 KGHSH, CDR2 LQKENI. The CDR3 consists of 14 residues. CDR3 in amino acids: CASSPPEGSYGYTF. CDR3 nucleotides: TGTGCCAGCTCACCACCGGAGGGAAGCTATGGCTACACCTTC.

This clonotype was detected many times. The rearrangement uses TRBV5-1 and TRBJ2-2; TRBD1 might be the D (6 bases). Germline CDR1 SGHRS, CDR2 YFSETQ. V was cut by 5 bases and J by 1 base, with 18 bases left in between. CDR3 length: 17 amino acids. The chain's CDR3 is CASSLRIQGQNTGELFF. Here the CDR3 DNA reads TGCGCCAGCAGTTTGAGGATTCAGGGACAGAACACCGGGGAGCTGTTTTTT. Based on the CDR3 plus reference TRBV5-1 and TRBJ2-2, the full variable domain is KAGVTQTPRYLIKTRGQQVTLSCSPISGHRSVSWYQQTPGQGLQFLFEYFSETQRNKGNFPGRFSGRQFSNSRSEMNVSTLELGDSALYLCASSLRIQGQNTGELFFGEGSRLTVL.

There are many counts of this clonotype. The chain couples TRBV3-1 to TRBJ1-3; tentatively, D is TRBD1 (5 bases). Per germline, CDR1 LGHDT and CDR2 YNNKEL (reference sequence). The CDR3 extends over 14 amino acids. V lost 0 bases and J 6 bases, leaving 9 bases between the germline ends. Here the CDR3 DNA reads TGTGCCAGCAGCCAAGAAGGGGCATTAAACACCATATATTTT. Encoded protein: CASSQEGALNTIYF.